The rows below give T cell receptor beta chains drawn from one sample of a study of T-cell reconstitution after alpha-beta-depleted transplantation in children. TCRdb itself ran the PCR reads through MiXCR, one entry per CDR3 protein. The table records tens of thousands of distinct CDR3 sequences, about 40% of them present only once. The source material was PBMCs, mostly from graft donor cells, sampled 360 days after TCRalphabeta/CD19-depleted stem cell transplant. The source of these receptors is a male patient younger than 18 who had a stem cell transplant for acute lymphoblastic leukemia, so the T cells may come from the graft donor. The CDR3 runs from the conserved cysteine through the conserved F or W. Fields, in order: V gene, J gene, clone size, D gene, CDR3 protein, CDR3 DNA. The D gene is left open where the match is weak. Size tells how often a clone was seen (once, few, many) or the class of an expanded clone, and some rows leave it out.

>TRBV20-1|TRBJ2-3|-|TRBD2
CSATSGRARTDTQYF
TGCAGTGCTACCAGCGGGAGGGCCCGCACAGATACGCAGTATTTT
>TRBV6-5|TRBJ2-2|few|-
CASSYTVNTGELFF
TGTGCCAGCAGTTACACCGTCAACACCGGGGAGCTGTTTTTT
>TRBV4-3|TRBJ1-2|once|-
CASSQDEPGNYGYTF
TGCGCCAGCAGCCAAGATGAGCCAGGAAACTATGGCTACACCTTC
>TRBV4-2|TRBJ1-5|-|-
CASSEETGFQPQHF
TGTGCCAGCAGCGAAGAAACAGGTTTTCAGCCCCAGCATTTT
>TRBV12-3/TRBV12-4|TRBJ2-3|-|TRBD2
CASSSLAVPTQLSTDTQYF
TGTGCCAGCAGTTCCCTAGCGGTACCGACTCAGCTAAGCACAGATACGCAGTATTTT
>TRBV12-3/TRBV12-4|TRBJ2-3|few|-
CASSGSQDTQYF
TGTGCCAGCAGCGGGAGTCAAGATACGCAGTATTTT
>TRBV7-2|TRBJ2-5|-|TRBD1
CASSLADRGLETQYF
TGTGCCAGCAGCTTAGCGGACAGGGGGCTAGAGACCCAGTACTTC
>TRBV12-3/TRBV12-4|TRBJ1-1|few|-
CASSLTDTEAFF
TGTGCCAGCAGTTTAACGGACACTGAAGCTTTCTTT
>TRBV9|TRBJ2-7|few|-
CASSVDIISYEQYF
TGTGCCAGCAGCGTGGATATCATCTCCTACGAGCAGTACTTC
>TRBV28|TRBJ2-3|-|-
CASSSTWDGGTDTQYF
TGTGCCAGCAGTTCAACCTGGGACGGAGGCACAGATACGCAGTATTTT
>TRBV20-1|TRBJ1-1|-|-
CSARGDTEAFF
TGCAGTGCTAGGGGGGACACTGAAGCTTTCTTT
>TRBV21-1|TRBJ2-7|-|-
CASTGGAYEQYF
TGTGCCAGCACAGGGGGGGCCTACGAGCAGTACTTC
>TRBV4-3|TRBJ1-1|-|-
CASSQAATQKNTEAFF
TGCGCCAGCAGCCAAGCTGCCACACAGAAGAACACTGAAGCTTTCTTT
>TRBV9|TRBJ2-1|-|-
CASSPTENEQFF
TGTGCCAGCAGCCCCACAGAAAATGAGCAGTTCTTC
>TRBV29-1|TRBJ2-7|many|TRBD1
CSAGTAPTEQYF
TGCAGCGCCGGGACAGCACCAACCGAGCAGTACTTC
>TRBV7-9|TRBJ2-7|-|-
CASSRGIEQYF
TGTGCCAGCAGCCGAGGTATTGAGCAGTACTTC
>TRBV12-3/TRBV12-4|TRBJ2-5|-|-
CASSFTGAETQYF
TGTGCCAGCAGTTTCACCGGGGCGGAGACCCAGTACTTC
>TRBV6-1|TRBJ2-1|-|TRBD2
CASRRLAGGGNEQFF
TGTGCCAGCAGACGACTAGCGGGAGGGGGGAATGAGCAGTTCTTC
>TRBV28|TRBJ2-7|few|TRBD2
CASLDLAGGSYEQYF
TGTGCCAGCTTAGACCTAGCGGGGGGCTCCTACGAGCAGTACTTC
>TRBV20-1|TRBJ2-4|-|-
CSAILALENIQYF
TGCAGTGCCATACTAGCTCTCGAAAACATTCAGTACTTC
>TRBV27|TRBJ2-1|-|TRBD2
CASSWTSGPLLNEQFF
TGTGCCAGCAGTTGGACTAGCGGTCCCCTCTTAAATGAGCAGTTCTTC
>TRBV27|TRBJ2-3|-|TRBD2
CASSLWLAGGSDTQYF
TGTGCCAGCAGTTTATGGCTAGCGGGGGGGTCAGATACGCAGTATTTT
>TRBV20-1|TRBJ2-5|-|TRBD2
CSAETSGGWETQYF
TGCAGTGCTGAAACTAGCGGGGGATGGGAGACCCAGTACTTC
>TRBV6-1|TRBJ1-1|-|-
CASRAGHEAFF
TGTGCCAGCAGAGCCGGACATGAAGCTTTCTTT
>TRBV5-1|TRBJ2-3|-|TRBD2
CASSLGSGGYTRADTQYF
TGCGCCAGCAGCTTGGGAAGCGGGGGCTACACGAGGGCAGATACGCAGTATTTT
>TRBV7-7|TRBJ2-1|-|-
CASSLLATNEQFF
TGTGCTAGCAGCTTACTAGCTACTAATGAGCAGTTCTTC
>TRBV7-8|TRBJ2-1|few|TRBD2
CASSPGLAGAIDEQFF
TGTGCCAGCAGCCCGGGACTAGCGGGAGCTATCGATGAGCAGTTCTTC
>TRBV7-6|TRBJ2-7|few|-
CASSPYSGTHLNGQYF
TGTGCCAGCAGCCCCTACTCCGGGACTCATTTGAACGGGCAGTACTTC
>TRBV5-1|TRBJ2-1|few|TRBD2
CASSLESSGIDEQFF
TGCGCCAGCAGCTTGGAGAGTAGCGGGATCGATGAGCAGTTCTTC
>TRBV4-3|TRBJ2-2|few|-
CASSPDSLQSTGELFF
TGCGCCAGCAGCCCGGACTCACTCCAATCCACCGGGGAGCTGTTTTTT
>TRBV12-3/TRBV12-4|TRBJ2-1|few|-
CASSDGPYNEQFF
TGTGCCAGCAGTGATGGACCGTACAATGAGCAGTTCTTC
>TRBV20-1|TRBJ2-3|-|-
CSARTAFTDTQYF
TGCAGTGCGCGGACAGCCTTCACAGATACGCAGTATTTT
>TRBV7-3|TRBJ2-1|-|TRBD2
CASSPLAGGPRNEQFF
TGTGCCAGCAGCCCACTAGCGGGAGGGCCGAGGAATGAGCAGTTCTTC
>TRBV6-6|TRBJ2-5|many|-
CASRPGDAETQYF
TGTGCCAGCAGACCAGGGGACGCGGAGACCCAGTACTTC
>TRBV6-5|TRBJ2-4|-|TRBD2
CASSYFAGAGTSGSDIQYF
TGTGCCAGCAGTTACTTCGCGGGTGCCGGGACTAGCGGGAGTGACATTCAGTACTTC
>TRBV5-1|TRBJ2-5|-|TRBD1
CASSSDMGQGQETQYF
TGCGCCAGCAGCTCCGACATGGGACAGGGGCAAGAGACCCAGTACTTC
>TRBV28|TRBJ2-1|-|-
CASSFRVPGEQFF
TGTGCCAGCAGTTTCCGAGTACCCGGCGAGCAGTTCTTC
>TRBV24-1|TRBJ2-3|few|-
CATSDSITDTQYF
TGTGCCACCAGTGACAGTATCACAGATACGCAGTATTTT
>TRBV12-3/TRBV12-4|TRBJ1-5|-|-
CASSPPMANQPQHF
TGTGCCAGCAGTCCCCCCATGGCCAATCAGCCCCAGCATTTT
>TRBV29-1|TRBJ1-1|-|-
CSVGRGAFF
TGCAGCGTTGGCAGAGGGGCTTTCTTT
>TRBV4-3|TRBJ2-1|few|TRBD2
CASSPGYLAGGQLYNEQFF
TGCGCCAGCAGCCCGGGTTATTTGGCGGGGGGGCAACTCTACAATGAGCAGTTCTTC
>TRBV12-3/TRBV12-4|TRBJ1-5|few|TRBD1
CASSPSGTGGNQPQHF
TGTGCCAGCAGTCCCTCCGGGACAGGGGGGAATCAGCCCCAGCATTTT
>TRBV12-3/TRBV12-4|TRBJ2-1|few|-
CASSLEKGSSYNEQFF
TGTGCCAGCAGTTTAGAAAAGGGGAGCTCCTACAATGAGCAGTTCTTC
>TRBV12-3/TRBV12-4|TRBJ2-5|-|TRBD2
CASSLRLAGDQETQYF
TGTGCCAGCAGTCTTCGACTAGCGGGGGACCAAGAGACCCAGTACTTC
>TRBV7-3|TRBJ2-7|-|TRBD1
CASSPRTGGRNEQYF
TGTGCCAGCAGCCCTAGGACAGGGGGACGGAACGAGCAGTACTTC
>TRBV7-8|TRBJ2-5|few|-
CASSLALGVQETQYF
TGTGCCAGCAGCTTAGCGCTAGGGGTCCAAGAGACCCAGTACTTC